This T cell receptor (beta chain) emerged from a study of blood T cell repertoires in COVID-19. The overall study: Sources were T cells, B-cell-depleted T cells, or PBMCs; the material itself was cDNA or gDNA.

In the authors' workflow: Amplification of reference gene primers was used by the study to estimate nucleated cell counts. TCRdb keeps only in-frame clones here, not all; method: immunoSEQ multiplex PCR. V and J calls and clone size are those listed in that table; D and trimming were worked out from the DNA. This sample yields fewer than 200,000 clones, of which just over 85% are seen a single time; around 8.6% belongs to the top ten. CDR1 MNHNS and CDR2 SASEGT come from the germline V gene. The CDR3 totals 12 residues. V was clipped by 5 bases and J by 14 bases; unmatched bases: 6. Material for sequencing was peripheral blood. The sequence was collected from a man aged 45 to 65 with active or convalescent COVID-19. This chain uses TRBV6-1 with TRBJ1-4, with 9 nucleotides matching TRBD1. The CDR3 DNA reads as TGTGCCAGCAGTTCCAATGACAGGGGGCTGTTTTTT. Residues: CASSSNDRGLFF.